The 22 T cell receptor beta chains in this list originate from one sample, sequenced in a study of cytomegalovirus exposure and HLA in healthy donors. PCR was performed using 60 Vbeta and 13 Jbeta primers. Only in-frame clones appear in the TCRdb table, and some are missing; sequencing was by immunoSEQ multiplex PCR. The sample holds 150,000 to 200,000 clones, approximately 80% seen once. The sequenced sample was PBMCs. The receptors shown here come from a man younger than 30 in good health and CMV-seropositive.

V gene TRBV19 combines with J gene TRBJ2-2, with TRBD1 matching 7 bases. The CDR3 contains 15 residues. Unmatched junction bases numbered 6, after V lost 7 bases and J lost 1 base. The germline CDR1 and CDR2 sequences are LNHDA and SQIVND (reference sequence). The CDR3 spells CASTPRDRNTGELFF. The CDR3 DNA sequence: TGTGCCAGTACCCCACGGGACAGGAACACCGGGGAGCTGTTTTTT.

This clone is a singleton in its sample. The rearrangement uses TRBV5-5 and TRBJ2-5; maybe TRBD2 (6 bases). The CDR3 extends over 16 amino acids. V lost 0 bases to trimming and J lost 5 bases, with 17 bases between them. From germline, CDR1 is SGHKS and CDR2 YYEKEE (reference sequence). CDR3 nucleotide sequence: TGTGCCAGCAGCTTGGATCCCGGGAGAGCGTGGGAGACCCAGTACTTC. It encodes CASSLDPGRAWETQYF.

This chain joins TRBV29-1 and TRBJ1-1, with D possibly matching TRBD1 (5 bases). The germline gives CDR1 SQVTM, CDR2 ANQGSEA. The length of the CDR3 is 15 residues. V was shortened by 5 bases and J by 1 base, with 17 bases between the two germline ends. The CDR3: CSVTPGAARNTEAFF. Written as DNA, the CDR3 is TGCAGCGTTACGCCTGGGGCAGCTCGGAACACTGAAGCTTTCTTT.

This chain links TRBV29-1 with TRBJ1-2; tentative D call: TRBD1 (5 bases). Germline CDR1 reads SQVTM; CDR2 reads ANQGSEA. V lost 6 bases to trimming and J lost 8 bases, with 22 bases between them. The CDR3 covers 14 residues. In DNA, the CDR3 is TGCAGCGTATCGCCGTGGGGGGGGAGGGGCGGCTACACCTTC. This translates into CSVSPWGGRGGYTF. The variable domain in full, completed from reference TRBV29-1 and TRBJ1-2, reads SAVISQKPSRDICQRGTSLTIQCQVDSQVTMMFWYRQQPGQSLTLIATANQGSEATYESGFVIDKFPISRPNLTFSTLTVSNMSPEDSSIYLCSVSPWGGRGGYTFGSGTRLTVV.

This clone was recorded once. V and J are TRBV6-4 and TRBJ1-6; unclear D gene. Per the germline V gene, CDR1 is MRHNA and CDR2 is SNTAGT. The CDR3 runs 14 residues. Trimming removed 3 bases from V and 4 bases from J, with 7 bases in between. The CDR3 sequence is CASSETRYNSPLHF. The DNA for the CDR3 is TGTGCCAGCAGTGAAACAAGATATAATTCACCCCTCCACTTT.

The CDR3 nucleotides are TGTGCCAGCAGTTCCGAGTCGACAGGCGCGACTACTGAAGCTTTCTTT. Translation: CASSSESTGATTEAFF. The chain links TRBV6-5 to TRBJ1-1, with D perhaps TRBD1 (6 bases). There are 16 residues in the CDR3. Germline V gene lookup returns CDR1 MNHEY and CDR2 SVGAGI. Trimming cost V 4 bases and J 5 bases, with 20 bases left between them.

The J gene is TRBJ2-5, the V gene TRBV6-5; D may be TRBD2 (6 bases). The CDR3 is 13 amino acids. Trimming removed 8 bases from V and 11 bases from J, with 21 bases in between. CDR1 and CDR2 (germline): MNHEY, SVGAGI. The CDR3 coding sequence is TGTGCCAGCTGTACGGGACGGGGGAGAGAGCAGTACTTC. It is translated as CASCTGRGREQYF.

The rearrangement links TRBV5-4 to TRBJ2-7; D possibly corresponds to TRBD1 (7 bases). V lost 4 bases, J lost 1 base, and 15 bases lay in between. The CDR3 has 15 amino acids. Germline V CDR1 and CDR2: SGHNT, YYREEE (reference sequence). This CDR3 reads CASSRNQGGSYEQYF. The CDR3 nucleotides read TGTGCCAGCAGCCGAAACCAGGGGGGTTCCTACGAGCAGTACTTC.

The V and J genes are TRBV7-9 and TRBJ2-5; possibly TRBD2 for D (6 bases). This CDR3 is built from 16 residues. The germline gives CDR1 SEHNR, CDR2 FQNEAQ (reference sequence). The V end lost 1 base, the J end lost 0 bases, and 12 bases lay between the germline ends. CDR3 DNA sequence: TGTGCCAGCAGCTTAGGGTTGGGAGGCCACCAAGAGACCCAGTACTTC. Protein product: CASSLGLGGHQETQYF.

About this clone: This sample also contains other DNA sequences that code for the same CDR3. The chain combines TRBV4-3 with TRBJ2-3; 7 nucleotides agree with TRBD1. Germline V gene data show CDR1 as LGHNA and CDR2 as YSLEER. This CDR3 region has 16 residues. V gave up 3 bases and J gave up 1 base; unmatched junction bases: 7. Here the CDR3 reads CASSQTTGFGTDTQYF. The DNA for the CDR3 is TGCGCCAGCAGCCAGACGACAGGGTTTGGCACAGATACGCAGTATTTT.

The CDR3 bases are TGTGCCAGCCGCGGGACAGGGTATCAGCCCCAGCATTTT. This gives the protein CASRGTGYQPQHF. The chain employs TRBV2 and TRBJ1-5; TRBD1 aligns across 9 bases. This CDR3 contains 13 residues. The V gene's germline CDR1 is SNHLY and CDR2 FYNNEI. Trimming took 8 bases from V and 5 from J; bases not matched to a gene: 4.

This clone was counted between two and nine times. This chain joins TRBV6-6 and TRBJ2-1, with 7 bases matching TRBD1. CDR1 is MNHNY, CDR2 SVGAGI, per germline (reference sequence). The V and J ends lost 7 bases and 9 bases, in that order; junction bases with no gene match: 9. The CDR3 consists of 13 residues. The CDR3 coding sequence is TGTGCCAGCACAGACAGGGTTTTGGTTGAGCAGTTCTTC. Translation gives CASTDRVLVEQFF.

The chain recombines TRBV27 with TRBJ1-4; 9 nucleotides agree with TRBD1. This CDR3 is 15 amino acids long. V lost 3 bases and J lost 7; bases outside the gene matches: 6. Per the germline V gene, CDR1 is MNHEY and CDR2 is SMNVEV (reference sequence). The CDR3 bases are TGTGCCAGCAGTTTTTTGGGGACAGGGAGTGAAAAACTGTTTTTT. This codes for CASSFLGTGSEKLFF.

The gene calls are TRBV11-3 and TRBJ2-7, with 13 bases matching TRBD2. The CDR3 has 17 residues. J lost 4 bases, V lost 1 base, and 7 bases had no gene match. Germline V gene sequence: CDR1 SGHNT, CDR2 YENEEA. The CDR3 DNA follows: TGTGCCAGCAGCTTAGGGTCCGGGACTAGCGGGATATACGAGCAGTACTTC. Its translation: CASSLGSGTSGIYEQYF.

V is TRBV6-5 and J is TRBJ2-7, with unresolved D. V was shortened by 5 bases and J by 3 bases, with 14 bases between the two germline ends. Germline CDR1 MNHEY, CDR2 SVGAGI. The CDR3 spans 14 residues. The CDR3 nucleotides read TGTGCCAGCAGTCGGAGCATAGATTACTACGAGCAGTACTTC. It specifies CASSRSIDYYEQYF.

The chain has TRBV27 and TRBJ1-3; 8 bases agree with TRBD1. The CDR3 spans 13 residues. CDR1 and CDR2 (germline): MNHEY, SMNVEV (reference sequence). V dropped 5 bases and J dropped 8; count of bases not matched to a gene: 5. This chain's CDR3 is CASSPRQGHTIYF. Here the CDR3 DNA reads TGTGCCAGCAGTCCGAGACAGGGGCACACCATATATTTT.

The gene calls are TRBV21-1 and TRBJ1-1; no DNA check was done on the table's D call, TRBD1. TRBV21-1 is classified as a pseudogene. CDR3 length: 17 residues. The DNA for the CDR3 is TGTGCCAGCAGCAGGCCTGGGACAGGGGGACTGAACACTGAAGCTTTCTTT. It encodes CASSRPGTGGLNTEAFF.

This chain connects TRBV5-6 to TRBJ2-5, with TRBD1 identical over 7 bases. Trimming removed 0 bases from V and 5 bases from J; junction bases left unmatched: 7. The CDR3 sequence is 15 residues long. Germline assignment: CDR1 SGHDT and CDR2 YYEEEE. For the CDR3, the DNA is TGTGCCAGCAGCTTGGCCTGGGACAGTTGGGAGACCCAGTACTTC. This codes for CASSLAWDSWETQYF.

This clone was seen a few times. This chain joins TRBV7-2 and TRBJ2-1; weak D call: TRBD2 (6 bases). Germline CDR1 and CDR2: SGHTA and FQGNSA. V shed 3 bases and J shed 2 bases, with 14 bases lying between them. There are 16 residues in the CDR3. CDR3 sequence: CASSFSGGGTYNEQFF. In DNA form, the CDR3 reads TGTGCCAGCAGCTTTAGCGGCGGCGGTACCTACAATGAGCAGTTCTTC.

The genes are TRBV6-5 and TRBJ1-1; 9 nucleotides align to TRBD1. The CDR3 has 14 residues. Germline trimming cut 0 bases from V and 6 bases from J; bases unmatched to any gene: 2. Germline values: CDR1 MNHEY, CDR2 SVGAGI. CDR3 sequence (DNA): TGTGCCAGCAGTTACTCGGGACAGGGCCCTGAAGCTTTCTTT. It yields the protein CASSYSGQGPEAFF.

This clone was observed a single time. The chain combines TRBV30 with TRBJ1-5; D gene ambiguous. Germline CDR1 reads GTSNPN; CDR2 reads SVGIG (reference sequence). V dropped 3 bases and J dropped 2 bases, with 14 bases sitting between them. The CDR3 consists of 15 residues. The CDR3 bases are TGTGCCTGGAGCGTAAGTTGGGGAGGCAATCAGCCCCAGCATTTT. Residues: CAWSVSWGGNQPQHF.

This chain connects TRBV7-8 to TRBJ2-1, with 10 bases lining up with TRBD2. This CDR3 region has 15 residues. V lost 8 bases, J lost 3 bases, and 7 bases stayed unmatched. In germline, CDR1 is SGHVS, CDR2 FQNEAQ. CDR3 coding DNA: TGTGCCAGCCAACGGACTAGCGGTTTCTACAATGAGCAGTTCTTC. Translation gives CASQRTSGFYNEQFF.